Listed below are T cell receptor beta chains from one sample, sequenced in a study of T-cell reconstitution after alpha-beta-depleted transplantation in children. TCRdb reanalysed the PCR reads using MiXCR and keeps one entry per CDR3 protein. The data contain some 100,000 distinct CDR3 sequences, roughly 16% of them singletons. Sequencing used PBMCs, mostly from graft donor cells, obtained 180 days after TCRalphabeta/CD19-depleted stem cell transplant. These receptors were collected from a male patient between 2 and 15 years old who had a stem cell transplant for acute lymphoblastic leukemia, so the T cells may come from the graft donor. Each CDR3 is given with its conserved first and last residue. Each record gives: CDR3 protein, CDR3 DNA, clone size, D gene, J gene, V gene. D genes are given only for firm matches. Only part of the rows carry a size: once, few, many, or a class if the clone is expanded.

CDR3 protein: CASSWTDSNQPQHF
CDR3 DNA: TGTGCCAGCAGCTGGACAGATAGCAATCAGCCCCAGCATTTT
clone size: NA
D gene: NA
J gene: TRBJ1-5
V gene: TRBV7-8

CDR3 protein: CASSLGQGWNTEAFF
CDR3 DNA: TGCGCCAGCAGCTTGGGACAGGGGTGGAACACTGAAGCTTTCTTT
clone size: many
D gene: TRBD1
J gene: TRBJ1-1
V gene: TRBV5-1

CDR3 protein: CSVELSGTTYEQYF
CDR3 DNA: TGCAGCGTTGAACTCTCAGGCACAACCTACGAGCAGTACTTC
clone size: many
D gene: NA
J gene: TRBJ2-7
V gene: TRBV29-1

CDR3 protein: CASSQTGGEASSPLHF
CDR3 DNA: TGTGCCAGCAGCCAAACAGGGGGCGAGGCGAGTTCACCCCTCCACTTT
clone size: NA
D gene: TRBD1
J gene: TRBJ1-6
V gene: TRBV4-2

CDR3 protein: CASSPQYGGGTEAFF
CDR3 DNA: TGTGCCAGCAGCCCTCAGTATGGGGGCGGAACTGAAGCTTTCTTT
clone size: NA
D gene: NA
J gene: TRBJ1-1
V gene: TRBV14

CDR3 protein: CASSPLTVMNTEAFF
CDR3 DNA: TGTGCCAGCAGCCCCTTGACGGTCATGAACACTGAAGCTTTCTTT
clone size: few
D gene: NA
J gene: TRBJ1-1
V gene: TRBV5-6

CDR3 protein: CSARDRETSGSGEQFF
CDR3 DNA: TGCAGTGCTAGAGATCGGGAGACTAGCGGGAGTGGTGAGCAGTTCTTC
clone size: NA
D gene: TRBD2
J gene: TRBJ2-1
V gene: TRBV20-1

CDR3 protein: CASSPQLTLNTEAFF
CDR3 DNA: TGCGCCAGCAGCCCCCAGTTGACTCTGAACACTGAAGCTTTCTTT
clone size: NA
D gene: NA
J gene: TRBJ1-1
V gene: TRBV5-1

CDR3 protein: CASSPQENTEAFF
CDR3 DNA: TGTGCCAGCTCACCACAGGAGAACACTGAAGCTTTCTTT
clone size: few
D gene: NA
J gene: TRBJ1-1
V gene: TRBV18

CDR3 protein: CSARETGLSRGETQYF
CDR3 DNA: TGCAGTGCTAGAGAAACGGGACTCTCCAGGGGGGAGACCCAGTACTTC
clone size: few
D gene: NA
J gene: TRBJ2-5
V gene: TRBV20-1

CDR3 protein: CASTEPRDGITNYGYTF
CDR3 DNA: TGCGCCAGCACCGAACCCCGGGACGGAATTACTAACTATGGCTACACCTTC
clone size: many
D gene: NA
J gene: TRBJ1-2
V gene: TRBV5-1

CDR3 protein: CASSYHNPGYEQYF
CDR3 DNA: TGTGCCAGCAGTTACCATAATCCGGGATACGAGCAGTACTTC
clone size: NA
D gene: NA
J gene: TRBJ2-7
V gene: TRBV6-5

CDR3 protein: CATPRHSGTSQSLWNEQFF
CDR3 DNA: TGTGCCACCCCTAGACACTCCGGGACGTCTCAATCTCTCTGGAATGAGCAGTTCTTC
clone size: few
D gene: NA
J gene: TRBJ2-1
V gene: TRBV24-1

CDR3 protein: CASSLVRGGYEQYF
CDR3 DNA: TGTGCCAGCAGCTTAGTTAGGGGGGGCTACGAGCAGTACTTC
clone size: NA
D gene: NA
J gene: TRBJ2-7
V gene: TRBV7-8

CDR3 protein: CASSTGSGIGEQYF
CDR3 DNA: TGTGCCAGTAGTACGGGGTCGGGAATTGGGGAGCAGTACTTC
clone size: few
D gene: NA
J gene: TRBJ2-7
V gene: TRBV19

CDR3 protein: CASSLASPLVYGYTF
CDR3 DNA: TGCGCCAGCAGCTTGGCCAGCCCTCTGGTCTATGGCTACACCTTC
clone size: NA
D gene: NA
J gene: TRBJ1-2
V gene: TRBV5-1

CDR3 protein: CASSQDWGQGTNQPQHF
CDR3 DNA: TGCGCCAGCAGCCAAGATTGGGGACAGGGGACTAATCAGCCCCAGCATTTT
clone size: few
D gene: TRBD1
J gene: TRBJ1-5
V gene: TRBV4-3

CDR3 protein: CATGDPRGGDTQYF
CDR3 DNA: TGTGCCACCGGGGATCCCAGAGGGGGAGATACGCAGTATTTT
clone size: NA
D gene: NA
J gene: TRBJ2-3
V gene: TRBV24-1

CDR3 protein: CASRKGLWGYGYTF
CDR3 DNA: TGTGCCAGCAGAAAGGGGCTATGGGGCTATGGCTACACCTTC
clone size: few
D gene: NA
J gene: TRBJ1-2
V gene: TRBV12-3/TRBV12-4

CDR3 protein: CASYPGTGNEQYF
CDR3 DNA: TGTGCCAGTTATCCCGGGACAGGAAACGAGCAGTACTTC
clone size: NA
D gene: TRBD1
J gene: TRBJ2-7
V gene: TRBV7-8

CDR3 protein: CASSPHKGGSYEQYF
CDR3 DNA: TGTGCCAGCAGTCCCCACAAGGGCGGCTCCTACGAGCAGTACTTC
clone size: NA
D gene: NA
J gene: TRBJ2-7
V gene: TRBV6-2/TRBV6-3

CDR3 protein: CSARQAQGITGELFF
CDR3 DNA: TGCAGTGCTAGACAAGCACAGGGGATCACCGGGGAGCTGTTTTTT
clone size: few
D gene: TRBD1
J gene: TRBJ2-2
V gene: TRBV20-1

CDR3 protein: CASSQEGGVGGTQYF
CDR3 DNA: TGCGCCAGCAGCCAAGAAGGGGGGGTTGGCGGGACCCAGTACTTC
clone size: NA
D gene: NA
J gene: TRBJ2-5
V gene: TRBV4-3

CDR3 protein: CAAASLGPYEQYF
CDR3 DNA: TGCGCCGCGGCGTCGTTGGGCCCCTACGAGCAGTACTTC
clone size: NA
D gene: NA
J gene: TRBJ2-7
V gene: TRBV10-2

CDR3 protein: CSARRGASPQDTQYF
CDR3 DNA: TGCAGTGCTAGAAGGGGGGCCAGCCCCCAAGACACCCAGTACTTC
clone size: NA
D gene: NA
J gene: TRBJ2-5
V gene: TRBV20-1

CDR3 protein: CASRVVDEQFF
CDR3 DNA: TGCGCCAGCAGGGTGGTTGATGAGCAGTTCTTC
clone size: few
D gene: NA
J gene: TRBJ2-1
V gene: TRBV5-1

CDR3 protein: CASSLTGSAYEQYF
CDR3 DNA: TGCGCCAGCAGCCTGACAGGGAGCGCGTACGAGCAGTACTTC
clone size: NA
D gene: TRBD1
J gene: TRBJ2-7
V gene: TRBV5-1

CDR3 protein: CAWVGYGNTIYF
CDR3 DNA: TGTGCCTGGGTAGGGTACGGAAACACCATATATTTT
clone size: NA
D gene: NA
J gene: TRBJ1-3
V gene: TRBV30

CDR3 protein: CASSIDRVGFRYYQPQHF
CDR3 DNA: TGTGCCAGTAGTATAGATCGTGTAGGTTTCCGTTATTATCAGCCCCAGCATTTT
clone size: NA
D gene: NA
J gene: TRBJ1-5
V gene: TRBV19

CDR3 protein: CASSLFGAGGPHGEQFF
CDR3 DNA: TGTGCCAGCAGTTTATTTGGAGCGGGGGGCCCCCATGGAGAGCAGTTCTTC
clone size: few
D gene: TRBD2
J gene: TRBJ2-1
V gene: TRBV12-3/TRBV12-4

CDR3 protein: CATSDRATGELFF
CDR3 DNA: TGTGCCACCAGTGATAGAGCCACCGGGGAGCTGTTTTTT
clone size: many
D gene: NA
J gene: TRBJ2-2
V gene: TRBV24-1

CDR3 protein: CASSPNFRGAGDTQYF
CDR3 DNA: TGTGCCAGCAGCCCAAACTTCCGGGGGGCGGGGGATACGCAGTATTTT
clone size: few
D gene: NA
J gene: TRBJ2-3
V gene: TRBV7-2

CDR3 protein: CASSPAGGTYGYTF
CDR3 DNA: TGTGCCAGCAGTCCCGCTGGGGGGACCTATGGCTACACCTTC
clone size: NA
D gene: NA
J gene: TRBJ1-2
V gene: TRBV12-3/TRBV12-4

CDR3 protein: CASSPSGSNIQYF
CDR3 DNA: TGTGCCAGCAGCCCTAGCGGGAGCAACATTCAGTACTTC
clone size: few
D gene: TRBD2
J gene: TRBJ2-4
V gene: TRBV5-6

CDR3 protein: CASSFGLAGSGNNEQFF
CDR3 DNA: TGCGCCAGCAGCTTTGGGCTAGCAGGGTCTGGGAACAATGAGCAGTTCTTC
clone size: few
D gene: NA
J gene: TRBJ2-1
V gene: TRBV5-1

CDR3 protein: CATSVSHTQYF
CDR3 DNA: TGTGCCACCAGTGTCAGCCATACGCAGTATTTT
clone size: NA
D gene: NA
J gene: TRBJ2-3
V gene: TRBV15

CDR3 protein: CASSRVTWAGQETQYF
CDR3 DNA: TGCGCCAGCAGCCGCGTGACATGGGCGGGACAAGAGACCCAGTACTTC
clone size: NA
D gene: NA
J gene: TRBJ2-5
V gene: TRBV4-1

CDR3 protein: CASSLVGGGSSPLHF
CDR3 DNA: TGCGCCAGCAGCTTGGTTGGGGGCGGTAGTTCACCCCTCCACTTT
clone size: few
D gene: NA
J gene: TRBJ1-6
V gene: TRBV5-1

CDR3 protein: CASSYSTGLAGALNLYNEQFF
CDR3 DNA: TGTGCCAGCAGTTACTCGACTGGCCTAGCGGGGGCCCTGAACCTTTACAATGAGCAGTTCTTC
clone size: few
D gene: TRBD2
J gene: TRBJ2-1
V gene: TRBV6-2/TRBV6-3

CDR3 protein: CASSQGGNSYNEQFF
CDR3 DNA: TGTGCCAGCAGCCAAGGCGGAAATAGCTACAATGAGCAGTTCTTC
clone size: NA
D gene: NA
J gene: TRBJ2-1
V gene: TRBV4-2

CDR3 protein: CASSDGGYGYTF
CDR3 DNA: TGTGCCAGCAGTGATGGGGGCTATGGCTACACCTTC
clone size: NA
D gene: NA
J gene: TRBJ1-2
V gene: TRBV25-1

CDR3 protein: CASSKSETGETGELFF
CDR3 DNA: TGTGCCAGCAGCAAATCAGAAACAGGGGAGACCGGGGAGCTGTTTTTT
clone size: NA
D gene: NA
J gene: TRBJ2-2
V gene: TRBV21-1

CDR3 protein: CATSTRTANYGYTF
CDR3 DNA: TGTGCCACCAGCACCCGGACAGCTAACTATGGCTACACCTTC
clone size: few
D gene: NA
J gene: TRBJ1-2
V gene: TRBV15